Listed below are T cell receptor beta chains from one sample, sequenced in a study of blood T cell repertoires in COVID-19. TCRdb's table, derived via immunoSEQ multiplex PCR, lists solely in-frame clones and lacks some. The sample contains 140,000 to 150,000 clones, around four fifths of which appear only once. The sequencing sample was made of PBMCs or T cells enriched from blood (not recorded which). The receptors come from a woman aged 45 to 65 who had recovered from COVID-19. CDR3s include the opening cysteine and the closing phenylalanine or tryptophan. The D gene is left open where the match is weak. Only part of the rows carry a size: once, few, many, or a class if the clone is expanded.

CDR3nt: TGTGCCGCAAATGGGGGCCCAAGCAATCAGCCCCAGCATTTT
CDR3aa: CAANGGPSNQPQHF
j_gene: TRBJ1-5
d_gene: -
abundance: -
v_gene: TRBV19

CDR3nt: TGTGCCAGCAGTTTACCGGAGAAAGAAGCTAACTATGGCTACACCTTC
CDR3aa: CASSLPEKEANYGYTF
j_gene: TRBJ1-2
d_gene: -
abundance: -
v_gene: TRBV28

CDR3nt: TGCGCCAGCAGCCTTACAGGGAGGGAGGAAAAACTGTTTTTT
CDR3aa: CASSLTGREEKLFF
j_gene: TRBJ1-4
d_gene: -
abundance: few
v_gene: TRBV5-1

CDR3nt: TGTGCCAGCAGTTGGCAGGGGCCAGGCGAAAAACTGTTTTTT
CDR3aa: CASSWQGPGEKLFF
j_gene: TRBJ1-4
d_gene: -
abundance: few
v_gene: TRBV28

CDR3nt: TGTGCCAGCAGTTTAGGGGGGGGGACCAATCAGCCCCAGCATTTT
CDR3aa: CASSLGGGTNQPQHF
j_gene: TRBJ1-5
d_gene: -
abundance: -
v_gene: TRBV2

CDR3nt: TGTGCCAGCAGCTTAGGAGGTTATAGCAATCAGCCCCAGCATTTT
CDR3aa: CASSLGGYSNQPQHF
j_gene: TRBJ1-5
d_gene: -
abundance: -
v_gene: TRBV7-9

CDR3nt: TGTGCCAGCAGCTTAGCGGCCCGTAATAATTCACCCCTCCACTTT
CDR3aa: CASSLAARNNSPLHF
j_gene: TRBJ1-6
d_gene: -
abundance: -
v_gene: TRBV7-2

CDR3nt: TGTGCCTGGGTGAAGGAGAAAGCGGGGGTTTACGAGCAGTACTTC
CDR3aa: CAWVKEKAGVYEQYF
j_gene: TRBJ2-7
d_gene: TRBD2
abundance: -
v_gene: TRBV30

CDR3nt: TGCGCCAGCAGCTTGGAGGGGACAGGGGGGAGAGAGCAGTACTTC
CDR3aa: CASSLEGTGGREQYF
j_gene: TRBJ2-7
d_gene: TRBD1
abundance: once
v_gene: TRBV5-1

CDR3nt: TGTGCCAGCAGTTGGGGAGGGGACACTGAAGCTTTCTTT
CDR3aa: CASSWGGDTEAFF
j_gene: TRBJ1-1
d_gene: -
abundance: few
v_gene: TRBV2

CDR3nt: TGTGCCAGCAGTTTATCGGGAGAAGATACGCAGTATTTT
CDR3aa: CASSLSGEDTQYF
j_gene: TRBJ2-3
d_gene: -
abundance: -
v_gene: TRBV28

CDR3nt: TGTGCCAGTAGTATGAGATCCGTTGAGCAGTTCTTC
CDR3aa: CASSMRSVEQFF
j_gene: TRBJ2-1
d_gene: -
abundance: once
v_gene: TRBV19

CDR3nt: TGCAGTGCTAGTAGGGTGGCGGGAAACTTGAACACTGAAGCTTTCTTT
CDR3aa: CSASRVAGNLNTEAFF
j_gene: TRBJ1-1
d_gene: -
abundance: -
v_gene: TRBV20-1

CDR3nt: TGTGCCAGCAGCCATCGACAGCAATTCTCTGGAAACACCATATATTTT
CDR3aa: CASSHRQQFSGNTIYF
j_gene: TRBJ1-3
d_gene: -
abundance: -
v_gene: TRBV7-8

CDR3nt: TGTGCCAGCAGTTTATCGCGGAACAGCAATCAGCCCCAGCATTTT
CDR3aa: CASSLSRNSNQPQHF
j_gene: TRBJ1-5
d_gene: -
abundance: -
v_gene: TRBV27

CDR3nt: TGTGCCAGCAGTTACCAAAAGAACACTGAAGCTTTCTTT
CDR3aa: CASSYQKNTEAFF
j_gene: TRBJ1-1
d_gene: -
abundance: -
v_gene: TRBV6-5

CDR3nt: TGTGCCAGCAGCCAAGGGGTAGCGGGGCTGGAGACCCAGTACTTC
CDR3aa: CASSQGVAGLETQYF
j_gene: TRBJ2-5
d_gene: TRBD2
abundance: -
v_gene: TRBV4-2

CDR3nt: TGCGCCAGCAGTCGAGAAACACAGGGGGCGACGTATTATGGCTACACCTTC
CDR3aa: CASSRETQGATYYGYTF
j_gene: TRBJ1-2
d_gene: TRBD1
abundance: -
v_gene: TRBV5-1

CDR3nt: TGCGCCAGCAGCGTAACCCCTGGGGGGGCCACTAATGAAAAACTGTTTTTT
CDR3aa: CASSVTPGGATNEKLFF
j_gene: TRBJ1-4
d_gene: -
abundance: -
v_gene: TRBV5-1

CDR3nt: TGCGCCAGCAGCCCAGGGGACATTTATGGGGGGGGCCAGCCCCAGCATTTT
CDR3aa: CASSPGDIYGGGQPQHF
j_gene: TRBJ1-5
d_gene: -
abundance: -
v_gene: TRBV4-1

CDR3nt: TGTGCCACCAGCAGTGGACAGGGGGTCAATCAGCCCCAGCATTTT
CDR3aa: CATSSGQGVNQPQHF
j_gene: TRBJ1-5
d_gene: TRBD1
abundance: -
v_gene: TRBV15

CDR3nt: TGCGCCAGCAGCTTGCAAGGGGGCGGTTATGGCTACACCTTC
CDR3aa: CASSLQGGGYGYTF
j_gene: TRBJ1-2
d_gene: TRBD1
abundance: -
v_gene: TRBV5-1

CDR3nt: TGTGCCAGCGGGGGAGCAGGGGGAAGGTTTGATTCACCCCTCCACTTT
CDR3aa: CASGGAGGRFDSPLHF
j_gene: TRBJ1-6
d_gene: TRBD1
abundance: -
v_gene: TRBV5-8

CDR3nt: TGTGCCAGCAGCTTGATCACCCTTTTTAGTAGGGGCGAAACTGAAGCTTTCTTT
CDR3aa: CASSLITLFSRGETEAFF
j_gene: TRBJ1-1
d_gene: -
abundance: few
v_gene: TRBV5-6

CDR3nt: TGTGCCAGCAGTTTACGTCCACAGGGTGGCAATCAGCCCCAGCATTTT
CDR3aa: CASSLRPQGGNQPQHF
j_gene: TRBJ1-5
d_gene: -
abundance: once
v_gene: TRBV28

CDR3nt: TGTGCCAGCAGTGATGCGGACATAAACCCTGAAGCTTTCTTT
CDR3aa: CASSDADINPEAFF
j_gene: TRBJ1-1
d_gene: -
abundance: -
v_gene: TRBV2

CDR3nt: TGTGCCACCAGCACCGACAGGGAAAAGGGGACCCAGTACTTC
CDR3aa: CATSTDREKGTQYF
j_gene: TRBJ2-5
d_gene: TRBD1
abundance: -
v_gene: TRBV15

CDR3nt: TGCGCCAGCAGCTTAGATCAGGGATATGGCTACACCTTC
CDR3aa: CASSLDQGYGYTF
j_gene: TRBJ1-2
d_gene: -
abundance: -
v_gene: TRBV5-1

CDR3nt: TGTGCCAGCAGCTTAGGGGGCCCCGGGAATGAAAAACTGTTTTTT
CDR3aa: CASSLGGPGNEKLFF
j_gene: TRBJ1-4
d_gene: -
abundance: -
v_gene: TRBV7-9

CDR3nt: TGTGCCAGCAGCTTAGCCACGCGGGGAGGCGGCTACACCTTC
CDR3aa: CASSLATRGGGYTF
j_gene: TRBJ1-2
d_gene: -
abundance: few
v_gene: TRBV11-2

CDR3nt: TGCGCCAGCAGCCAGTCGGGACAGGGGGACTATGGCTACACCTTC
CDR3aa: CASSQSGQGDYGYTF
j_gene: TRBJ1-2
d_gene: TRBD1
abundance: few
v_gene: TRBV4-1

CDR3nt: TGCGCCAGCAGCTCGAACCCGCCGGGTGCTAGCACAGATACGCAGTATTTT
CDR3aa: CASSSNPPGASTDTQYF
j_gene: TRBJ2-3
d_gene: -
abundance: -
v_gene: TRBV5-1

CDR3nt: TGTGCCAGCATCTCCGGGACTAGCACCGGGGAGCTGTTTTTT
CDR3aa: CASISGTSTGELFF
j_gene: TRBJ2-2
d_gene: TRBD2
abundance: -
v_gene: TRBV28

CDR3nt: TGTGCCAGTAGTATGATGGTCGGGACACACTCGAACACTGAAGCTTTCTTT
CDR3aa: CASSMMVGTHSNTEAFF
j_gene: TRBJ1-1
d_gene: -
abundance: -
v_gene: TRBV19

CDR3nt: TGTGCCAGCAGCCCTATTCGACAGGGACGATTGAATGAGCAGTTCTTC
CDR3aa: CASSPIRQGRLNEQFF
j_gene: TRBJ2-1
d_gene: TRBD1
abundance: -
v_gene: TRBV5-8

CDR3nt: TGTGCCAGCAGCTTACCGGACACCATGTACAATGAGCAGTTCTTC
CDR3aa: CASSLPDTMYNEQFF
j_gene: TRBJ2-1
d_gene: -
abundance: once
v_gene: TRBV7-9

CDR3nt: TGTGCTAGTGGTTTGGGATTCGGGACAGATAACACTGAAGCTTTCTTT
CDR3aa: CASGLGFGTDNTEAFF
j_gene: TRBJ1-1
d_gene: TRBD1
abundance: -
v_gene: TRBV12-5

CDR3nt: TGCGCCAGCGCCAGGGGAGTCGACACCGGGGAGCTGTTTTTT
CDR3aa: CASARGVDTGELFF
j_gene: TRBJ2-2
d_gene: -
abundance: -
v_gene: TRBV10-1

CDR3nt: TGTGCCAGCAGCGCTCTAGCGGGGAGGCACACCGGGGAGCTGTTTTTT
CDR3aa: CASSALAGRHTGELFF
j_gene: TRBJ2-2
d_gene: TRBD2
abundance: -
v_gene: TRBV9

CDR3nt: TGTGCCACCAGCAGAGCACAGGGGGCGTACAATCAGCCCCAGCATTTT
CDR3aa: CATSRAQGAYNQPQHF
j_gene: TRBJ1-5
d_gene: TRBD1
abundance: -
v_gene: TRBV15

CDR3nt: TGTGCCAGCATTGGGAGCTTACTAGGCTACACCTTC
CDR3aa: CASIGSLLGYTF
j_gene: TRBJ1-2
d_gene: -
abundance: -
v_gene: TRBV6-6

CDR3nt: TGTGCCAGCAGCTTGGTCGAGGGTTTTTACAATGAGCAGTTCTTC
CDR3aa: CASSLVEGFYNEQFF
j_gene: TRBJ2-1
d_gene: -
abundance: -
v_gene: TRBV5-4

CDR3nt: TGCGCCAGCAGCTTGGGGGACAGTCCATACAATGAGCAGTTCTTC
CDR3aa: CASSLGDSPYNEQFF
j_gene: TRBJ2-1
d_gene: TRBD1
abundance: -
v_gene: TRBV5-1

CDR3nt: TGCGCCAGCTCAACGGGGGGACTTTACAATGAGCAGTTCTTC
CDR3aa: CASSTGGLYNEQFF
j_gene: TRBJ2-1
d_gene: TRBD2
abundance: -
v_gene: TRBV10-1

CDR3nt: TGTGCCAGCAGTAGGACTAGCCCGGGAGAGACCCAGTACTTC
CDR3aa: CASSRTSPGETQYF
j_gene: TRBJ2-5
d_gene: TRBD2
abundance: few
v_gene: TRBV2

CDR3nt: TGTGCCAGTTTACAGGGTCGCTCTGGAAACACCATATATTTT
CDR3aa: CASLQGRSGNTIYF
j_gene: TRBJ1-3
d_gene: -
abundance: -
v_gene: TRBV5-5

CDR3nt: TGTGCCAGCAGCCCCCGGACAGTAAGCACAGATACGCAGTATTTT
CDR3aa: CASSPRTVSTDTQYF
j_gene: TRBJ2-3
d_gene: -
abundance: medium-sized
v_gene: TRBV3-1/TRBV3-2

CDR3nt: TGTGCCAGCAGCCCGGGGTCCAACTATGGCTACACCTTC
CDR3aa: CASSPGSNYGYTF
j_gene: TRBJ1-2
d_gene: -
abundance: -
v_gene: TRBV6-5

CDR3nt: TGTGCCAGCTCCCCGGGATCAGAGACCCAGTACTTC
CDR3aa: CASSPGSETQYF
j_gene: TRBJ2-5
d_gene: -
abundance: once
v_gene: TRBV18

CDR3nt: TGTGCCAGTAGTAGCGGGGGGGCTAGAGATACGCAGTATTTT
CDR3aa: CASSSGGARDTQYF
j_gene: TRBJ2-3
d_gene: TRBD2
abundance: -
v_gene: TRBV19